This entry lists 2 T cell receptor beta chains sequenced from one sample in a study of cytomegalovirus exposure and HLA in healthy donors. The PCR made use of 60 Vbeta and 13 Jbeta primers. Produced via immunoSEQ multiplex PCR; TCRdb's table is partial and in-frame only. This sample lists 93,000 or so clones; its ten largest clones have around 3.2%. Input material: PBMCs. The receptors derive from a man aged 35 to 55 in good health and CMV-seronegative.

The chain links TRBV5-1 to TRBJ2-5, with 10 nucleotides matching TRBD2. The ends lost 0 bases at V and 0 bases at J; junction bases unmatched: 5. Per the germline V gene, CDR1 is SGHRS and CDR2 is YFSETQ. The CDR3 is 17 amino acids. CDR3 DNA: TGCGCCAGCAGCTTGGGACCACTAGCGGGGTACCAAGAGACCCAGTACTTC. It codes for CASSLGPLAGYQETQYF.

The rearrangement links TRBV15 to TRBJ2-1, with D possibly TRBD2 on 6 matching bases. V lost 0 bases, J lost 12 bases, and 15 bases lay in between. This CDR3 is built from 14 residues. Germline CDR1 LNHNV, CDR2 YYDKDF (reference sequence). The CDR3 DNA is TGTGCCACCAGCAGAGATCGAACGGGAGAAGCGCAGTTCTTC. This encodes CATSRDRTGEAQFF.